Listed below are T cell receptor beta chains from one sample, sequenced in a study of blood T cells in healthy people across ages. TCRdb re-derived calls from the 5' RACE reads in MiXCR, one entry per CDR3 protein. Of around 1.1 million distinct CDR3 sequences in the sample, 35% to 45% are singletons; the top ten hold 13%. Sequenced material: blood. All receptors derive from a man aged 18 to 30 in good health. Each CDR3 is given with its conserved first and last residue. The D gene is left open where the match is weak.

. | 14 | TRBV20-1 | CSADDHRSTDTQYF
. | 13 | TRBV29-1 | CSGEGRVNTEAFF
. | 15 | TRBV10-3 | CAIRDSSSGANVLTF
. | 15 | TRBV20-1 | CSARDFGLGNREQFF
. | 14 | TRBV10-3 | CAISESTNGETQYF
. | 14 | TRBV9 | CASSVAGFTDTQYF
. | 12 | TRBV12-3/TRBV12-4 | CASSRTDQPQHF
. | 16 | TRBV6-2/TRBV6-3 | CASSYGDTWYQETQYF
. | 14 | TRBV6-5 | CASSYSESPGELFF
TRBD2 | 14 | TRBV29-1 | CSVDGLAGHNEQFF
. | 17 | TRBV29-1 | CSVGILSALGYTDTQYF
. | 13 | TRBV7-9 | CASRPLSWYGYTF
. | 15 | TRBV29-1 | CSVEDRPGSYNEQYF
. | 15 | TRBV20-1 | CSAKRAATVNQPQHF
. | 13 | TRBV13 | CASSSEGEAEAFF
. | 16 | TRBV10-2 | CASSESVGVGANEQYF
. | 15 | TRBV11-2 | CASSPSPSSYNEQFF
. | 16 | TRBV2 | CASRVSQMTGNYGYTF
. | 13 | TRBV14 | CASSQMRGDEQYF
. | 15 | TRBV4-3 | CASSQEGAGRNIQYF
. | 15 | TRBV3-1 | CASSQETPHPGELFF
. | 11 | TRBV5-4 | CASSWINEQYF